The T cell receptor beta chain under discussion was sequenced for a study of T cells expressing NK-cell markers. TCRdb re-called the 5' RACE reads, yielding one record per CDR3 amino acid sequence without DNA. The repertoire table contains 200,000 to 300,000 distinct CDR3 sequences. The germline V gene encodes CDR1 MNHEY and CDR2 SVGEGT. There are 16 residues in the CDR3. V gene TRBV6-2 or TRBV6-3 combines with J gene TRBJ2-1; the D call from TCRdb, TRBD2, cannot be confirmed without DNA. Sample: blood T cells: a sorted CD56 or NKG2C T cell subset, CD4+ or CD8+ T cells, or bulk PBMC T cells (not recorded which). The origin of this receptor is a woman aged 18 to 69 in good health. The CDR3: CASRPIAGGRYNEQFF.